Each of the 20 T cell receptor beta chains below was sequenced from the same sample in a study of shared clonotypes between healthy human individuals. Assay: immunoSEQ multiplex PCR; the TCRdb copy retains only in-frame clones and omits some. The data hold about 680,000 clones, with more than 70% observed a single time. Sample: memory CD4+ T cells sorted from blood. Indicated subset: CD45RA-negative fraction. The receptors originated from a woman aged 25 to 39 in good health.

The rearrangement links TRBV27 to TRBJ2-7; 8 bases align to TRBD1. Germline V lookup: CDR1 MNHEY, CDR2 SMNVEV (reference sequence). There are 15 residues in the CDR3. The J segment lost 4 bases and the V segment lost 6 bases, leaving 11 bases of the junction unmatched. The CDR3 sequence is CASSLLGQANYEQYF. DNA of the CDR3: TGTGCCAGCAGCCTACTGGGACAGGCTAATTACGAGCAGTACTTC.

This clone appeared once. The rearrangement joins TRBV7-2 to TRBJ1-4; weak D call: TRBD1 (6 bases). The CDR3 totals 13 residues. Looked up from germline, CDR1 is SGHTA and CDR2 is FQGNSA. V gave up 2 bases and J gave up 8 bases, with 9 bases separating them. The CDR3 coding sequence is TGTGCCAGCAGCTTATACAGGGAGGAAAAACTGTTTTTT. Residues: CASSLYREEKLFF.

For the CDR3, the DNA is TGTGCCAGCAGCTTTACATGGAGCTACGAGCAGTACTTC. Translating gives CASSFTWSYEQYF. The chain has TRBV11-2 and TRBJ2-7, with D unresolved. The CDR3 consists of 13 residues. Germline V lookup: CDR1 SGHAT, CDR2 FQNNGV. Trimming took 3 bases from V and 3 from J, leaving 9 bases between them.

V and J are TRBV2 and TRBJ1-5; 8 nucleotides line up with TRBD1. Germline CDR1 reads SNHLY; CDR2 reads FYNNEI. The CDR3 has 15 residues. V shed 7 bases, J shed 6 bases, and the junction held 11 bases outside the gene matches. DNA for the CDR3: TGTGCCAGCAAAGACAGGGGCGGCGGTACTCAGCCCCAGCATTTT. Translated, it gives CASKDRGGGTQPQHF. The whole variable domain, filled in from reference TRBV2 and TRBJ1-5, reads EPEVTQTPSHQVTQMGQEVILRCVPISNHLYFYWYRQILGQKVEFLVSFYNNEISEKSEIFDDQFSVERPDGSNFTLKIRSTKLEDSAMYFCASKDRGGGTQPQHFGDGTRLSIL.

This rearrangement joins TRBV10-1 to TRBJ2-5; TRBD2 is a possible D gene (6 bases). This CDR3 has 13 residues. Germline CDR1 WNHNN, CDR2 SYGVQD (reference sequence). The V gene lost 4 bases and the J gene lost 3 bases, with 9 bases spanning the gap. CDR3 DNA: TGCGCCAGCAGTGCATCGGGAGAAGAGACCCAGTACTTC. It is translated as CASSASGEETQYF.

The gene calls are TRBV28 and TRBJ1-2, with D perhaps TRBD1 (5 bases). With 2 bases removed from V and 4 bases from J, the gap between germline ends came to 11 bases. Looked up from germline, CDR1 is MDHEN and CDR2 is SYDVKM. The CDR3 runs to 14 residues. CDR3 DNA sequence: TGTGCCAGCAGTTTAGGTACAGGATTCTATGGCTACACCTTC. Its protein product is CASSLGTGFYGYTF.

On this clone itself: This CDR3 is also generated by other DNA sequences in the sample. The V call is TRBV5-1, the J call TRBJ2-3; 8 bases fit TRBD1. Looked up from germline, CDR1 is SGHRS and CDR2 is YFSETQ. The ends lost 4 bases at V and 5 bases at J; junction bases unmatched: 6. This CDR3 spans 14 amino acids. This chain's CDR3 is CASSIGTGGDTQYF. Written as DNA, the CDR3 is TGCGCCAGCAGCATAGGGACAGGAGGAGATACGCAGTATTTT.

Notes on this clone: The same CDR3 also results from other DNA sequences found in this sample. V is TRBV19 and J is TRBJ2-1, with 11 positions matching TRBD2. Germline V gene lookup returns CDR1 LNHDA and CDR2 SQIVND (reference sequence). The CDR3 spans 15 residues. With V trimmed by 3 bases and J by 4 bases, 2 bases remained unmatched. The CDR3 DNA reads as TGTGCCAGTAGTATGGGGACTAGCGGTTACAATGAGCAGTTCTTC. Amino acid sequence: CASSMGTSGYNEQFF.

This clone was seen many times. The chain is built from TRBV29-1 and TRBJ2-7; 9 bases agree with TRBD2. V was pared by 4 bases and J by 0 bases, with 4 bases of the junction left unmatched. In germline, CDR1 is SQVTM, CDR2 ANQGSEA. The CDR3 runs 14 residues. DNA of the CDR3: TGCAGCGTTGTTCCGCGGGAGGGCTCCTACGAGCAGTACTTC. Translated, it gives CSVVPREGSYEQYF.

The chain combines TRBV5-8 with TRBJ2-1; 10 bases agree with TRBD2. Germline V gene lookup returns CDR1 SGHTS and CDR2 YDEGEE. Trimming at V came to 1 base and at J to 9 bases, leaving 10 bases not matched to a gene. The CDR3 length is 16 residues. This chain's CDR3 is CASSLLIAGGQGEQFF. As DNA, the CDR3 is TGTGCCAGCAGCTTGTTAATAGCGGGAGGTCAGGGTGAGCAGTTCTTC.

The J gene is TRBJ1-2, the V gene TRBV28; D is possibly TRBD1 (6 bases). The germline V and J ends were trimmed by 7 bases and 8 bases, with 11 bases remaining between them. Germline lookup yields CDR1 MDHEN and CDR2 SYDVKM. The CDR3 consists of 11 residues. CDR3 DNA sequence: TGTGCCAGCACCCGGGGACACGGCTACACCTTC. It specifies CASTRGHGYTF.

The chain has TRBV5-1 and TRBJ2-3; 7 nucleotides align to TRBD2. Germline trimming cut 9 bases from V and 0 bases from J; bases unmatched to any gene: 7. From germline, CDR1 is SGHRS and CDR2 YFSETQ. The CDR3 is 14 residues long. The CDR3 spells CATNRDYSTDTQYF. CDR3 nucleotides: TGCGCCACCAACCGGGACTATAGCACAGATACGCAGTATTTT.

The CDR3, as DNA: TGCGCCAGCAGCCAAAACAGGGACGGTGCCACTGAAGCTTTCTTT. As protein: CASSQNRDGATEAFF. The J gene is TRBJ1-1, the V gene TRBV4-1; TRBD1 might be the D (6 bases). Germline lookup yields CDR1 MGHRA and CDR2 YSYEKL. The CDR3 extends over 15 amino acids. Trimming took off 2 bases at V and 4 bases at J, with 14 bases between the two ends.

This clone turned up a few times. The genes are TRBV7-9 and TRBJ2-3; no clear D. Germline assignment: CDR1 SEHNR and CDR2 FQNEAQ (reference sequence). Trimming took 5 bases from V and 5 from J, leaving 5 bases between them. The CDR3 covers 11 residues. The CDR3 region has the DNA TGTGCCAGCAGCGAACAAGATACGCAGTATTTT. This codes for CASSEQDTQYF.

For this clone: A junction boundary mismatches the germline segment, possibly from a read error. Different DNA sequences within this sample yield the same CDR3. The chain recombines TRBV4-1 with TRBJ1-4, with D maybe TRBD1 (5 bases). The CDR3 is made up of 14 amino acids. Germline lookup yields CDR1 MGHRA and CDR2 YSYEKL. In DNA form, the CDR3 reads TGTGCCAGCAGCCACGGACGGGACGCTGAAAAACTGTTTTTT. Protein sequence: CASSHGRDAEKLFF.

This chain uses TRBV21-1 with TRBJ1-1; the table's TRBD1 call for D was not verified on the DNA. TRBV21-1 is flagged as a pseudogene. The CDR3 covers 15 residues. The CDR3 region has the DNA TGTGCCAGCAGCCTCGACATCCGGCAGAACACTGAAGCTTTCTTT. This gives the protein CASSLDIRQNTEAFF.

The chain combines TRBV4-1 with TRBJ2-2, with D tentatively TRBD2 (6 bases). Deletions cut 8 bases from V and 1 base from J, with 11 bases between. The CDR3 extends over 14 amino acids. Germline CDR1 is MGHRA and CDR2 is YSYEKL. CDR3 nucleotide sequence: TGCGCCAGCGGAGGTAGCGGGAACACCGGGGAGCTGTTTTTT. Amino acids: CASGGSGNTGELFF.

This clone was seen more than once but under ten times. The genes are TRBV9 and TRBJ2-5; TRBD1 matches at 7 bases. V lost 0 bases and J lost 1; bases outside the gene matches: 3. The CDR3 is made up of 15 amino acids. Looked up from germline, CDR1 is SGDLS and CDR2 is YYNGEE. CDR3 loop: CASSVAPGGQETQYF. CDR3 nucleotides: TGTGCCAGCAGCGTAGCTCCAGGGGGCCAAGAGACCCAGTACTTC.

This clone has only a few counts. Additional DNA sequences in this sample encode the identical CDR3. The V and J genes are TRBV5-1 and TRBJ2-4; 10 nucleotides agree with TRBD2. CDR1 and CDR2 from the germline V gene are SGHRS and YFSETQ. Trimming cost V 4 bases and J 4 bases; bases outside gene matches: 2. CDR3 size: 14 residues. The CDR3 here is CASSLGLAKNIQYF. The CDR3 DNA reads TGCGCCAGCAGCCTGGGACTAGCGAAAAACATTCAGTACTTC.

This rearrangement joins TRBV6-1 to TRBJ2-4; D ambiguous. Trimming removed 4 bases from V and 8 bases from J, with 12 bases in between. The CDR3 totals 13 residues. The germline CDR1 and CDR2 sequences are MNHNS and SASEGT. The chain's CDR3 is CASSGPDIDIQYF. The CDR3, as DNA: TGTGCCAGCAGTGGGCCCGATATTGACATTCAGTACTTC.